Listed below are T cell receptor beta chains from one sample, sequenced in a study of technical replicates of blood from a handful of donors. Libraries were prepared by immunoSEQ multiplex PCR; TCRdb keeps only in-frame clonotypes and omits some of them. The sample has roughly 100,000 clones, just under 95% seen once. Source material: T cells isolated from PBMCs. The receptors stem from a human donor in good health. Each CDR3 is given with its conserved first and last residue. The order of the fields is J gene, clone size, D gene, V gene, CDR3 protein, CDR3 DNA. A D gene is named only where the DNA matches it firmly. Not every row has a clone size; where given, it reads once, few, many or a size class.

j_call: TRBJ2-7
clone_size: NA
d_call: TRBD2
v_call: TRBV10-3
cdr3_aa: CAISELSGNSPYEQYF
cdr3_nt: TGTGCCATCAGCGAGCTTAGCGGGAATAGCCCCTACGAGCAGTACTTC

j_call: TRBJ2-3
clone_size: once
d_call: NA
v_call: TRBV7-9
cdr3_aa: CASSLTGSTDTQYF
cdr3_nt: TGTGCCAGCAGCTTAACGGGAAGCACAGATACGCAGTATTTT

j_call: TRBJ1-5
clone_size: once
d_call: TRBD1
v_call: TRBV2
cdr3_aa: CASNRGSSNQPQHF
cdr3_nt: TGTGCCAGCAACAGGGGCAGTAGCAATCAGCCCCAGCATTTT

j_call: TRBJ2-5
clone_size: NA
d_call: TRBD2
v_call: TRBV15
cdr3_aa: CATALAGGFETQYF
cdr3_nt: TGTGCCACCGCACTAGCGGGAGGGTTCGAGACCCAGTACTTC

j_call: TRBJ1-1
clone_size: NA
d_call: NA
v_call: TRBV14
cdr3_aa: CASSQEWGLNTEAFF
cdr3_nt: TGTGCCAGCAGCCAAGAGTGGGGCTTGAACACTGAAGCTTTCTTT

j_call: TRBJ2-1
clone_size: NA
d_call: NA
v_call: TRBV9
cdr3_aa: CASSVPTSRPSYNEQFF
cdr3_nt: TGTGCCAGCAGCGTTCCTACTAGCCGCCCCTCCTACAATGAGCAGTTCTTC

j_call: TRBJ1-2
clone_size: NA
d_call: TRBD1
v_call: TRBV5-6
cdr3_aa: CASSLVDITGDGYTF
cdr3_nt: TGTGCCAGCAGCTTGGTCGACATAACAGGGGACGGCTACACCTTC

j_call: TRBJ1-1
clone_size: NA
d_call: NA
v_call: TRBV11-1
cdr3_aa: CASSLVGGNTEAFF
cdr3_nt: TGTGCCAGCAGCTTAGTTGGCGGTAACACTGAAGCTTTCTTT

j_call: TRBJ1-3
clone_size: NA
d_call: NA
v_call: TRBV11-2
cdr3_aa: CASSERTVAGNTIYF
cdr3_nt: TGTGCCAGCAGCGAAAGGACAGTTGCGGGAAACACCATATATTTT

j_call: TRBJ2-1
clone_size: NA
d_call: NA
v_call: TRBV7-3
cdr3_aa: CASSSGHPNEQFF
cdr3_nt: TGTGCCAGCAGCTCAGGACACCCCAATGAGCAGTTCTTC

j_call: TRBJ1-1
clone_size: once
d_call: NA
v_call: TRBV19
cdr3_aa: CASSSPSREVFTEAFF
cdr3_nt: TGTGCCAGTAGTTCTCCCAGCAGGGAGGTTTTCACTGAAGCTTTCTTT

j_call: TRBJ2-1
clone_size: NA
d_call: NA
v_call: TRBV14
cdr3_aa: CASSPETDNEQFF
cdr3_nt: TGTGCCAGCAGTCCGGAGACAGACAATGAGCAGTTCTTC

j_call: TRBJ2-7
clone_size: once
d_call: NA
v_call: TRBV5-6
cdr3_aa: CASSLGDRVYEQYF
cdr3_nt: TGTGCCAGCAGCTTGGGTGACAGAGTCTACGAGCAGTACTTC

j_call: TRBJ2-2
clone_size: NA
d_call: TRBD2
v_call: TRBV4-1
cdr3_aa: CASSPLSGGPGTGELFF
cdr3_nt: TGCGCCAGCAGCCCCTTGTCGGGAGGGCCGGGCACCGGGGAGCTGTTTTTT

j_call: TRBJ2-5
clone_size: NA
d_call: NA
v_call: TRBV27
cdr3_aa: CASSSRQGLPLGETQYF
cdr3_nt: TGTGCCAGCAGTTCCAGACAGGGACTGCCCCTCGGGGAGACCCAGTACTTC

j_call: TRBJ2-1
clone_size: NA
d_call: NA
v_call: TRBV4-2
cdr3_aa: CASSQKPTDEQFF
cdr3_nt: TGTGCCAGCAGTCAGAAGCCAACAGATGAGCAGTTCTTC

j_call: TRBJ1-2
clone_size: NA
d_call: TRBD1
v_call: TRBV2
cdr3_aa: CASRDTGGTNYGYTF
cdr3_nt: TGTGCCAGCAGAGATACAGGGGGGACTAACTATGGCTACACCTTC

j_call: TRBJ2-6
clone_size: NA
d_call: TRBD1
v_call: TRBV19
cdr3_aa: CASSERGLGGANVLTF
cdr3_nt: TGTGCCAGTAGTGAAAGGGGGCTCGGTGGGGCCAACGTCCTGACTTTC

j_call: TRBJ1-5
clone_size: NA
d_call: NA
v_call: TRBV27
cdr3_aa: CASSSRAYQPQHF
cdr3_nt: TGTGCCAGCAGTTCCCGAGCCTATCAGCCCCAGCATTTT

j_call: TRBJ2-1
clone_size: NA
d_call: TRBD2
v_call: TRBV12-5
cdr3_aa: CASGLRIAGSSYNEQFF
cdr3_nt: TGTGCTAGTGGTTTGCGGATAGCGGGCAGCTCCTACAATGAGCAGTTCTTC

j_call: TRBJ2-2
clone_size: NA
d_call: NA
v_call: TRBV19
cdr3_aa: CASSISRNTGELFF
cdr3_nt: TGTGCCAGTAGTATCTCGAGGAACACCGGGGAGCTGTTTTTT

j_call: TRBJ2-3
clone_size: once
d_call: NA
v_call: TRBV7-3
cdr3_aa: CASSLSPRDTLDTQYF
cdr3_nt: TGTGCCAGCAGCTTAAGCCCACGGGATACCCTGGATACGCAGTATTTT

j_call: TRBJ2-7
clone_size: NA
d_call: TRBD2
v_call: TRBV29-1
cdr3_aa: CSVSEGGTSSYEQYF
cdr3_nt: TGCAGCGTCAGCGAGGGAGGGACTAGCTCCTACGAGCAGTACTTC

j_call: TRBJ1-4
clone_size: NA
d_call: TRBD1
v_call: TRBV5-1
cdr3_aa: CASSETGGEEKLFF
cdr3_nt: TGCGCCAGCAGCGAGACAGGGGGAGAAGAAAAACTGTTTTTT

j_call: TRBJ2-7
clone_size: NA
d_call: TRBD2
v_call: TRBV11-3
cdr3_aa: CASSLGRELHEQYF
cdr3_nt: TGTGCCAGCAGCTTAGGGCGGGAGCTCCACGAGCAGTACTTC

j_call: TRBJ2-7
clone_size: NA
d_call: TRBD1
v_call: TRBV5-5
cdr3_aa: CASSQVGTGHYEQYF
cdr3_nt: TGTGCCAGCAGCCAAGTCGGGACAGGGCACTACGAGCAGTACTTC

j_call: TRBJ1-5
clone_size: NA
d_call: NA
v_call: TRBV7-2
cdr3_aa: CASSIPGWQPQHF
cdr3_nt: TGTGCCAGCAGCATACCGGGTTGGCAGCCCCAGCATTTT